The entry below describes one T cell receptor (beta chain). Its antigen is currently unknown. Trimming cost V 5 bases and J 7 bases; bases outside gene matches: 18. Germline assignment: CDR1 SGHVS and CDR2 FNYEAQ. This CDR3 is 18 amino acids long. The data are from a study of somatic mutations in cytotoxic T cells in rheumatoid arthritis. At the level of the study: Sorted by flow to nearly 100% purity were some V beta antibody-stained T-cell populations, including V beta1+ cells sequenced for TCRB.

Study results and caveats: CD8+ clonality rose with age in rheumatoid arthritis patients, not healthy controls. Measured CD8+ T-cell clonality, a value compared between rheumatoid arthritis patients and age-matched healthy controls, did not differ significantly. There were about an eighth of the roughly 65 patients in whom the largest CD8+ clone exceeded 20% of CD8+ cells.

The protocol was immunoSEQ multiplex PCR, while the TCRdb copy is restricted to in-frame clones and leaves out a portion. The table shows almost 20,000 clones, with about 80% occurring only once. This chain connects TRBV7-6 to TRBJ2-1; 9 bases align to TRBD2. The sequence was obtained from a woman between 50 and 59 years old in good health. The sample consisted of CD8+ T cells sorted from blood. This CDR3 is CASSHILAGGILGNEQFF. The CDR3 DNA follows: TGTGCCAGCAGCCATATCTTGGCGGGGGGGATTTTAGGGAATGAGCAGTTCTTC.